The 9 T cell receptor beta chains listed next were all sequenced from one sample in a study of a mutant IDH1 vaccine in newly diagnosed glioma (dated by TCRdb to the early 2020s). In the paper's terms, the time point label means: week 47, end of study. Every vaccine dose consisted of 300 ug of a 20-mer mutant IDH1 peptide in Montanide, administered subcutaneously together with topical imiquimod. Receptor libraries were prepared by the immunoSEQ multiplex PCR assay. TCRdb stores this immuneACCESS table with in-frame sequences only. Part of the clones is absent; in the studies checked, under half of the shortfall reflects unresolved V genes, and no reason is known for the rest. For this sample the table gives about 94,000 clones, of which 89% were detected only once. Of the sample, approximately 0.8% falls within the top ten clones. Antigen specificity for these receptors is unknown. Sequences were derived from PBMCs, sampled from a glioma patient whose treatment included an IDH1 peptide vaccine. The receptor set was obtained from a woman between 50 and 59 years old with glioma.

V usage is TRBV19 and J usage is TRBJ1-6; unclear D gene. Germline CDR1 is LNHDA and CDR2 is SQIVND (reference sequence). The CDR3 consists of 13 residues. Trimming stripped 2 bases from V and 4 bases from J, with 3 bases between. DNA of the CDR3: TGTGCCAGTAGTATACAATATAATTCACCCCTCCACTTT. It translates to CASSIQYNSPLHF.

This sequence joins TRBV5-1 and TRBJ1-4, with 7 bases identical to TRBD1. CDR3 length: 15 amino acids. From germline, CDR1 is SGHRS and CDR2 YFSETQ. The junction had 7 bases not matched to a gene; V was cut back by 4 bases and J by 4 bases. CDR3 sequence (DNA): TGCGCCAGCAGCCAAAGGGACAGACTTAATGAAAAACTGTTTTTT. This gives the protein CASSQRDRLNEKLFF. The full variable domain, completed using reference TRBV5-1 and TRBJ1-4, is KAGVTQTPRYLIKTRGQQVTLSCSPISGHRSVSWYQQTPGQGLQFLFEYFSETQRNKGNFPGRFSGRQFSNSRSEMNVSTLELGDSALYLCASSQRDRLNEKLFFGSGTQLSVL.

The chain employs TRBV5-1 and TRBJ2-4; the D gene is possibly TRBD2 (5 bases). Germline-derived CDR1 and CDR2 are SGHRS and YFSETQ. The CDR3 is made up of 15 amino acids. V lost 4 bases to trimming and J lost 0 bases, with 11 bases between them. This CDR3 is CASSQEGLAKNIQYF. The DNA for the CDR3 is TGCGCCAGCAGCCAAGAAGGACTAGCCAAAAACATTCAGTACTTC.

This chain joins TRBV9 and TRBJ2-3, with D unresolved. The CDR3 is 13 residues long. Germline V lookup: CDR1 SGDLS, CDR2 YYNGEE. V lost 0 bases and J 6 bases, leaving 8 bases between the germline ends. The CDR3 nucleotides read TGTGCCAGCAGCGTAGTCCAGGCCGATACGCAGTATTTT. Protein product: CASSVVQADTQYF.

CDR3 in amino acids: CASSGPGPKTQYF. DNA for the CDR3: TGTGCCAGCAGTGGTCCGGGACCCAAGACCCAGTACTTC. The genes are TRBV28 and TRBJ2-5; D may be TRBD1 or TRBD2 (5 bases each). CDR1 and CDR2 (germline): MDHEN, SYDVKM. CDR3 length equals 13 residues. V lost 5 bases and J lost 6, with 13 bases in between.

The chain employs TRBV6-5 and TRBJ1-1, with D hard to call. The germline V and J ends were trimmed by 6 bases and 2 bases, with 10 bases remaining between them. The CDR3 runs to 13 residues. Germline V gene sequence: CDR1 MNHEY, CDR2 SVGAGI. The CDR3 nucleotides are TGTGCCAGCAGCTTCGGATACAACACTGAAGCTTTCTTT. Translated: CASSFGYNTEAFF.

The V and J genes are TRBV6-1 and TRBJ2-7; D uncertain. CDR1 and CDR2 from the germline V gene are MNHNS and SASEGT. The CDR3 loop spans 13 amino acids. Trimming removed 6 bases from V and 0 bases from J, with 9 bases in between. CDR3: CASSAQVSYEQYF. The CDR3 DNA reads TGTGCCAGCAGCGCTCAGGTCTCCTACGAGCAGTACTTC.

The rearrangement links TRBV9 to TRBJ2-1; 12 positions match TRBD2. This CDR3 has 16 residues. CDR1 and CDR2 (germline): SGDLS, YYNGEE. Germline trimming cut 3 bases from V and 7 bases from J; bases unmatched to any gene: 8. In DNA, the CDR3 is TGTGCCAGCAGCGATCTAGCGGGAGGGCCCGAGAATGAGCAGTTCTTC. Translated, it gives CASSDLAGGPENEQFF.

J is TRBJ1-1 and V is TRBV29-1; 7 nucleotides align to TRBD1. CDR1 is SQVTM and CDR2 is ANQGSEA in the germline V gene. The CDR3 contains 16 residues. The V gene end was trimmed by 0 bases and the J gene end by 0 bases; junction bases not matched to a gene: 7. CDR3 nucleotide sequence: TGCAGCGTTGAAGATCCCGGACAGGACCTGAACACTGAAGCTTTCTTT. Protein sequence: CSVEDPGQDLNTEAFF.